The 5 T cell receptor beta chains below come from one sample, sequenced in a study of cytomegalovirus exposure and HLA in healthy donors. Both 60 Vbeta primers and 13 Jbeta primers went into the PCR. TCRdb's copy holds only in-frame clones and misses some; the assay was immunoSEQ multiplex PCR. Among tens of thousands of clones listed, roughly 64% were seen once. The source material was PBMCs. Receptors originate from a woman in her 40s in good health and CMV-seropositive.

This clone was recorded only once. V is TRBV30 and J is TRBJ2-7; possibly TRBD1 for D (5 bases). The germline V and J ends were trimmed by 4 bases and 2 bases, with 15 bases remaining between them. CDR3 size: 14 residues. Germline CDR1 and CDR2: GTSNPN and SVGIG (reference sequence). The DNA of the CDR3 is TGTGCCTGGACTCCCCGGCGCAGGGCCTACGAGCAGTACTTC. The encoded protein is CAWTPRRRAYEQYF.

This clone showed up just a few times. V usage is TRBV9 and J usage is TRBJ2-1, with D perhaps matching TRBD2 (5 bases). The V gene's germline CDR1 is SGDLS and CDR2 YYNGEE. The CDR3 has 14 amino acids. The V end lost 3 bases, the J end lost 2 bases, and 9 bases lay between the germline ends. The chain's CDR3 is CASSEAGTYNEQFF. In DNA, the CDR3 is TGTGCCAGCAGCGAAGCCGGGACCTACAATGAGCAGTTCTTC.

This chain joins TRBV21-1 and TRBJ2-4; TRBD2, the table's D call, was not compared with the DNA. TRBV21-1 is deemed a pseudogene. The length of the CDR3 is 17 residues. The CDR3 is CASSKGLAGDLKDIQYF. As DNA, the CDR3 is TGTGCCAGCAGCAAAGGACTAGCGGGAGACCTAAAAGACATTCAGTACTTC.

The CDR3 here is CASRHQGGTEAFF. DNA for the CDR3: TGTGCCAGCAGGCACCAGGGGGGCACTGAAGCTTTCTTT. The chain joins TRBV6-6 to TRBJ1-1; 7 bases fit TRBD1. CDR3 length: 13 amino acids. The V segment lost 6 bases and the J segment 4 bases; nucleotides outside the gene matches: 5. Germline V lookup: CDR1 MNHNY, CDR2 SVGAGI (reference sequence).

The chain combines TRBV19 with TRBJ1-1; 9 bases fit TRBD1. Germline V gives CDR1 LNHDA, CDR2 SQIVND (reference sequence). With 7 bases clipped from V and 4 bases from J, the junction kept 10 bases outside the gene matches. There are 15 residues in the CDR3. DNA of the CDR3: TGTGCCAGTATTTCGGGGACAGGGTGGACCACTGAAGCTTTCTTT. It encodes CASISGTGWTTEAFF.